Listed below are T cell receptor beta chains from one sample, sequenced in a study of low-dose radiotherapy and immunotherapy resistance in tumors. One entry per CDR3 protein results from TCRdb running MiXCR on the reads. The data show 80,000 to 90,000 distinct CDR3 sequences, over 15% seen once. This material consisted of PBMCs, taken before treatment. These receptors were collected from a male donor with prostate cancer. CDR3s include the opening cysteine and the closing phenylalanine or tryptophan. Fields, in order: J gene, D gene, V gene, clone size, CDR3 protein, CDR3 DNA. The D gene is left open where the match is weak. Clone size is shown for a subset of rows, as once, few, many or a class of expanded clone.

j_call: TRBJ2-2; d_call: NA; v_call: TRBV5-1; clone_size: many; cdr3_aa: CASSFTSDREGTGELFF; cdr3_nt: TGCGCCAGCAGCTTCACAAGCGACAGGGAGGGCACCGGGGAGCTGTTTTTT
j_call: TRBJ2-7; d_call: NA; v_call: TRBV7-2; clone_size: many; cdr3_aa: CASSLRLVPYEQYF; cdr3_nt: TGTGCCAGCAGCCTAAGACTAGTCCCCTACGAGCAGTACTTC
j_call: TRBJ2-2; d_call: NA; v_call: TRBV11-2; clone_size: many; cdr3_aa: CASSPAARNTGELFF; cdr3_nt: TGTGCCAGCAGCCCAGCCGCCAGGAACACCGGGGAGCTGTTTTTT
j_call: TRBJ2-5; d_call: NA; v_call: TRBV19; clone_size: many; cdr3_aa: CASSAEGGEETQYF; cdr3_nt: TGTGCCAGTAGTGCCGAGGGAGGCGAAGAGACCCAGTACTTC
j_call: TRBJ1-1; d_call: NA; v_call: TRBV13; clone_size: many; cdr3_aa: CASSTLRDTEAFF; cdr3_nt: TGTGCCAGCAGCACGCTACGGGACACTGAAGCTTTCTTT
j_call: TRBJ1-1; d_call: NA; v_call: TRBV12-5; clone_size: many; cdr3_aa: CASRGTEAFF; cdr3_nt: TGTGCCAGCAGAGGTACTGAAGCTTTCTTT
j_call: TRBJ2-1; d_call: TRBD2; v_call: TRBV20-1; clone_size: many; cdr3_aa: CSATSGNNEQFF; cdr3_nt: TGCAGTGCTACTAGCGGTAACAATGAGCAGTTCTTC
j_call: TRBJ2-7; d_call: NA; v_call: TRBV29-1; clone_size: NA; cdr3_aa: CSAGRDNEQYF; cdr3_nt: TGCAGCGCAGGCAGGGATAACGAGCAGTACTTC
j_call: TRBJ2-7; d_call: NA; v_call: TRBV30; clone_size: NA; cdr3_aa: CAWSSGWGSEQYF; cdr3_nt: TGTGCCTGGAGCTCGGGGTGGGGCTCCGAGCAGTACTTC
j_call: TRBJ2-7; d_call: NA; v_call: TRBV21-1; clone_size: many; cdr3_aa: CASSKGSTRQDPYEQYF; cdr3_nt: TGTGCCAGCAGCAAAGGGTCCACTCGACAGGACCCCTACGAGCAGTACTTC
j_call: TRBJ1-2; d_call: NA; v_call: TRBV3-1; clone_size: many; cdr3_aa: CASSPRQGSYGYTF; cdr3_nt: TGTGCCAGCAGCCCGAGGCAGGGTTCGTATGGCTACACCTTC
j_call: TRBJ2-7; d_call: NA; v_call: TRBV6-2/TRBV6-3; clone_size: many; cdr3_aa: CASSTAYEQYF; cdr3_nt: TGTGCCAGCAGTACAGCCTACGAGCAGTACTTC